One sample yielded the 19 T cell receptor beta chains listed below, sequenced in a study of blood T cell repertoires in COVID-19. Produced via immunoSEQ multiplex PCR; TCRdb's table is partial and in-frame only. The table lists some 52,000 clones, 70% to 90% of them singletons. The sample comprised peripheral blood. Source of these receptors: a man in his sixties or seventies with acute or convalescent COVID-19.

This chain uses TRBV11-2 with TRBJ1-6, with 7 bases that match TRBD1. Germline CDR1 SGHAT, CDR2 FQNNGV. The CDR3 contains 13 residues. Trimming took 6 bases from V and 7 from J; bases not matched to a gene: 3. The CDR3 DNA follows: TGTGCCAGCAGAGGACAGGTGAATTCACCCCTCCACTTT. Amino acids: CASRGQVNSPLHF.

In its sample, this clone was seen a few times. The V gene is TRBV2, the J gene TRBJ2-7; 7 positions agree with TRBD1. J gave up 3 bases and V 5 bases, and 4 bases lay outside the gene matches. The CDR3 is made up of 13 amino acids. CDR1 SNHLY and CDR2 FYNNEI come from the germline V gene. In nucleotides, the CDR3 is TGTGCCAGCAGTCTACGGGACAGCTACGAGCAGTACTTC. It encodes CASSLRDSYEQYF.

The genes are TRBV9 and TRBJ1-4; 7 nucleotides line up with TRBD1. CDR1 and CDR2 (germline): SGDLS, YYNGEE. The CDR3 consists of 14 residues. V lost 4 bases, J lost 5 bases, and 5 bases stayed unmatched. For the CDR3, the DNA is TGTGCCAGCAGCCCGGGACAGCTGAATGAAAAACTGTTTTTT. This encodes CASSPGQLNEKLFF.

The chain has TRBV7-7 and TRBJ2-7, with 9 bases lining up with TRBD1. J gave up 3 bases and V 4 bases, and 7 bases lay outside the gene matches. Germline assignment: CDR1 SSHAT and CDR2 FNYEAQ (reference sequence). This CDR3 has 15 amino acids. CDR3 nucleotides: TGTGCCAGCAGCTCACCGGGACAGGGCCTCTACGAGCAGTACTTC. As protein: CASSSPGQGLYEQYF. The full variable domain, rest sourced from reference TRBV7-7 and TRBJ2-7, is GAGVSQSPRYKVTKRGQDVTLRCDPISSHATLYWYQQALGQGPEFLTYFNYEAQPDKSGLPSDRFSAERPEGSISTLTIQRTEQRDSAMYRCASSSPGQGLYEQYFGPGTRLTVT.

This sequence joins TRBV19 and TRBJ1-5; 7 positions agree with TRBD1. With V trimmed by 5 bases and J by 5 bases, 12 bases remained unmatched. Germline CDR1 LNHDA, CDR2 SQIVND (reference sequence). The CDR3 is 16 residues long. The DNA for the CDR3 is TGTGCCAGTAGTGTCCGACAGGGCGAGGTTGATCAGCCCCAGCATTTT. It specifies CASSVRQGEVDQPQHF.

This chain connects TRBV7-6 to TRBJ2-1; TRBD1 might be the D (6 bases). The V gene lost 4 bases and the J gene lost 5 bases, with 18 bases spanning the gap. CDR1 and CDR2 (germline): SGHVS, FNYEAQ. This CDR3 spans 16 amino acids. CDR3: CASSSSQGYGNNEQFF. CDR3 DNA: TGTGCCAGCAGCTCCTCACAGGGTTATGGTAACAATGAGCAGTTCTTC.

The table lists this clone with a count of one. V and J are TRBV4-3 and TRBJ2-3; 7 bases line up with TRBD2. Germline loops: CDR1 LGHNA, CDR2 YSLEER. The CDR3 length is 13 residues. In DNA form, the CDR3 reads TGCGCTACCAGCCGGACTAGAGGAGATACGCAGTATTTT. This gives the protein CATSRTRGDTQYF.

The CDR3 DNA is TGTGCCAGCAGTTTATCGGCAGGGGAGTATGGCTACACCTTC. Protein sequence: CASSLSAGEYGYTF. V is TRBV28 and J is TRBJ1-2, with a possible D match to TRBD1 (6 bases). Trimming shortened V by 1 base and J by 5 bases, and 11 bases separated the two germline ends. This CDR3 comprises 14 residues. CDR1 is MDHEN and CDR2 is SYDVKM in the germline V gene.

In DNA form, the CDR3 reads TGCGCCAGCAGCCGACTCGGGACAGGGGGTGAAAAACTGTTTTTT. This codes for CASSRLGTGGEKLFF. This chain joins TRBV4-1 and TRBJ1-4; 11 bases line up with TRBD1. This CDR3 spans 15 amino acids. Losses at the gene ends were 4 bases for V and 7 bases for J; bases not matched to a gene: 5. Germline CDR1 reads MGHRA; CDR2 reads YSYEKL.

The chain links TRBV19 to TRBJ2-1; the D gene is possibly TRBD1 (6 bases). Germline CDR1 and CDR2: LNHDA and SQIVND (reference sequence). The CDR3 contains 14 residues. V was pared by 3 bases and J by 2 bases, with 8 bases between. CDR3 coding DNA: TGTGCCAGTAGTATTGGACAGACCTACAATGAGCAGTTCTTC. Residues: CASSIGQTYNEQFF.

This sequence joins TRBV3-1 (or the pseudogene TRBV3-2) and TRBJ1-2; no clear D gene. The CDR3 sequence is 12 residues long. Trimming stripped 4 bases from V and 4 bases from J, with 7 bases between. Germline V CDR1 and CDR2: LGHDT, YNNKEL (reference sequence). CDR3 bases: TGTGCCAGCAGCCTCGGGAGCTATGGCTACACCTTC. Translating it yields CASSLGSYGYTF.

V is TRBV7-9 and J is TRBJ2-2; tentatively, D is TRBD2 (7 bases). CDR3 length: 17 residues. Germline lookup yields CDR1 SEHNR and CDR2 FQNEAQ (reference sequence). Trimming removed 5 bases at V and 0 bases at J, with 16 bases between. CDR3 protein: CASSPSRGGANTGELFF. CDR3 nucleotide sequence: TGTGCCAGCAGCCCCAGTAGGGGGGGCGCGAACACCGGGGAGCTGTTTTTT.

This rearrangement joins TRBV24-1 to TRBJ2-1; D gene uncertain. V was cut by 5 bases and J by 4 bases, with 8 bases left in between. Germline V gene sequence: CDR1 KGHDR, CDR2 SFDVKD. The CDR3 sequence is 13 residues long. The CDR3, as DNA: TGTGCCACCAGTGGTCTATATTACAATGAGCAGTTCTTC. It translates to CATSGLYYNEQFF.

The gene calls are TRBV11-3 and TRBJ2-7; TRBD2 aligns across 7 bases. CDR3 length: 15 amino acids. Germline CDR1 SGHNT, CDR2 YENEEA. V was pared by 5 bases and J by 5 bases, with 12 bases of the junction left unmatched. The CDR3 reads CASSPRAGLFHEQYF. The CDR3 DNA reads TGTGCCAGCAGCCCGCGAGCGGGACTCTTCCACGAGCAGTACTTC.

The rearrangement joins TRBV2 to TRBJ2-7; TRBD1 is a possible D gene (6 bases). The germline V gene has CDR1 SNHLY and CDR2 FYNNEI. Trimming left V 10 bases short and J 5 bases short, with 12 bases between. The CDR3 spans 11 residues. The CDR3: CATRQVDEQYF. In DNA form, the CDR3 reads TGTGCCACCAGACAGGTCGACGAGCAGTACTTC.

The chain recombines TRBV6-5 with TRBJ2-7; D might be TRBD1 (6 bases). Germline CDR1 MNHEY, CDR2 SVGAGI. The V and J ends lost 8 bases and 7 bases respectively, with 18 bases between them. The CDR3 loop spans 13 amino acids. The CDR3, as DNA: TGTGCCAGCTGCCGGACAGCTGGCCGGGAGCAGTACTTC. It specifies CASCRTAGREQYF.

The chain uses TRBV5-1 and TRBJ2-1, with a possible D match to TRBD2 (6 bases). Germline V gene lookup returns CDR1 SGHRS and CDR2 YFSETQ. Trimming shortened V by 4 bases and J by 4 bases, and 27 bases separated the two germline ends. CDR3 length: 19 residues. This chain's CDR3 is CASSPPLTVWRASYNEQFF. CDR3 bases: TGCGCCAGCAGCCCCCCGCTCACTGTTTGGAGGGCGTCTTACAATGAGCAGTTCTTC. The entire variable domain, with the rest obtained from reference TRBV5-1 and TRBJ2-1, is as follows: KAGVTQTPRYLIKTRGQQVTLSCSPISGHRSVSWYQQTPGQGLQFLFEYFSETQRNKGNFPGRFSGRQFSNSRSEMNVSTLELGDSALYLCASSPPLTVWRASYNEQFFGPGTRLTVL.

This chain uses TRBV2 with TRBJ1-1, with D unresolved. The CDR3 has 11 amino acids. Germline loops: CDR1 SNHLY, CDR2 FYNNEI. Trimming cost V 6 bases and J 1 base, with 3 bases left between them. DNA for the CDR3: TGTGCCAGCAGGGCGAACACTGAAGCTTTCTTT. Protein: CASRANTEAFF.

The rearrangement joins TRBV7-3 to TRBJ1-1; D call uncertain. Germline lookup yields CDR1 SGHTA and CDR2 FQGTGA. The germline V and J ends were trimmed by 3 bases and 2 bases, with 7 bases remaining between them. The CDR3 spans 13 residues. The CDR3 bases are TGTGCCAGCAGCTTCGCGGGAAACACTGAAGCTTTCTTT. It codes for CASSFAGNTEAFF.